This passage covers 20 T cell receptor beta chains from one sample sequenced in a study. One entry per CDR3 protein results from TCRdb running MiXCR on the 5' RACE reads. Of some 62,000 distinct CDR3 sequences listed, 25% to 30% are singletons. The sample consisted of tumor-infiltrating naive CD4+ T cells sorted from the breast tumor. The subset denotes: naive CD4+ T cells, CD4+CD45RA+CD25-. These receptors were collected from a female donor with breast cancer.

This clonotype was detected only a few times. This chain joins TRBV7-2 and TRBJ1-5; possible D gene TRBD1, 5 bases. The CDR3 covers 13 residues. V gave up 5 bases and J gave up 10 bases, with 15 bases separating them. Germline CDR1 reads SGHTA; CDR2 reads FQGNSA. The CDR3 sequence: CASSQWRGEPQHF. DNA for the CDR3: TGTGCCAGCAGCCAGTGGCGAGGGGAACCCCAGCATTTT.

The chain recombines TRBV20-1 with TRBJ2-5, with TRBD1 matching over 8 bases. This CDR3 spans 14 amino acids. V lost 0 bases to trimming and J lost 6 bases; unmatched junction nucleotides: 6. Germline lookup yields CDR1 DFQATT and CDR2 SNEGSKA (reference sequence). The CDR3 spells CSARDRTGKKTQYF. The CDR3 DNA is TGCAGTGCTAGAGATCGGACAGGGAAGAAGACCCAGTACTTC.

The V and J genes are TRBV7-9 and TRBJ1-1; no reliable D call. The CDR3 runs 13 residues. The V end was cut by 1 base, the J end by 9 bases, with 12 bases between. CDR1 is SEHNR and CDR2 is FQNEAQ in the germline V gene (reference sequence). CDR3 DNA: TGTGCCAGCAGCTTAGTTGAAACAATCAAAGCTTTCTTT. It encodes CASSLVETIKAFF.

This clonotype was observed a handful of times. The chain joins TRBV15 to TRBJ1-1; D gene unclear. The CDR3 contains 16 residues. Germline V lookup: CDR1 LNHNV, CDR2 YYDKDF (reference sequence). The germline V and J ends were trimmed by 0 bases and 0 bases, with 11 bases remaining between them. In DNA form, the CDR3 reads TGTGCCACCAGCAGAGATCCGGGTTACATGAACACTGAAGCTTTCTTT. Encoded protein: CATSRDPGYMNTEAFF.

This clonotype came up a few times. The V gene is TRBV20-1, the J gene TRBJ2-5; no firm D call. The CDR3 is 11 amino acids. Germline-derived CDR1 and CDR2 are DFQATT and SNEGSKA (reference sequence). CDR3 nucleotide sequence: TGCAATGCCCCACGGGCGGAGACCCAGTACTTC. Protein product: CNAPRAETQYF.

As regards this clonotype: Germline is not matched at one junction end, which may reflect a read error. The rearrangement joins TRBV7-2 to TRBJ2-5, with TRBD2 as a possible D gene (5 bases). The CDR3 is 18 amino acids. Germline loops: CDR1 SGHTA, CDR2 FQGNSA. The chain's CDR3 is CAGSLVPKGGGSQETQYF. For the CDR3, the DNA is TGTGCCGGCAGCTTAGTACCCAAAGGAGGAGGCTCACAAGAGACCCAGTACTTC.

The chain links TRBV7-2 to TRBJ2-7; TRBD2 aligns across 9 bases. The length of the CDR3 is 13 residues. CDR1 is SGHTA, CDR2 FQGNSA, per germline. J was trimmed by 12 bases and V by 4 bases; bases with no gene match: 10. The CDR3 DNA reads as TGTGCCAGCAGCTCGCTACCTACTAGCGGGCGGTACTTC. Translated, it gives CASSSLPTSGRYF.

The V and J genes are TRBV20-1 and TRBJ2-2; 8 bases fit TRBD2. CDR1 and CDR2 from the germline V gene are DFQATT and SNEGSKA (reference sequence). The CDR3 totals 15 residues. V lost 3 bases to trimming and J lost 7 bases; unmatched junction nucleotides: 10. The CDR3 sequence is CSASPGGAVGGELFF. CDR3 DNA: TGCAGTGCTAGTCCCGGGGGGGCCGTCGGCGGGGAGCTGTTTTTT.

The chain links TRBV5-1 to TRBJ2-1; D is unclear. This CDR3 comprises 12 residues. Germline loops: CDR1 SGHRS, CDR2 YFSETQ. Trimming removed 4 bases at V and 9 bases at J, with 11 bases between. CDR3 nucleotides: TGCGCCAGCAGCCCCAACCACGGTGAGCAGTTCTTC. Residues: CASSPNHGEQFF.

The chain joins TRBV15 to TRBJ2-3; no clear D gene. The V end was cut by 0 bases, the J end by 0 bases, with 16 bases between. The CDR3 consists of 18 residues. The V gene's germline CDR1 is LNHNV and CDR2 YYDKDF (reference sequence). Here the CDR3 DNA reads TGTGCCACCAGCAGAGATAAGCCTCCCGTGTTTAGCACAGATACGCAGTATTTT. Amino acid sequence: CATSRDKPPVFSTDTQYF.

The CDR3 sequence: CASSPGGGQNIQYF. The CDR3 nucleotides are TGCGCCAGCAGCCCAGGGGGGGGACAAAACATTCAGTACTTC. The chain joins TRBV5-1 to TRBJ2-4, with D perhaps being TRBD1 or TRBD2 (7 bases each). CDR1 SGHRS and CDR2 YFSETQ come from the germline V gene. Between the trimmed V and J ends, which lost 4 bases and 5 bases, there was a span of 13 bases. This CDR3 is built from 14 residues.

V is TRBV9 and J is TRBJ2-1, with 13 bases that match TRBD2. Germline V gene data show CDR1 as SGDLS and CDR2 as YYNGEE. CDR3 size: 16 residues. The trim removed 3 bases at V and 4 bases at J, leaving 4 bases unmatched. The CDR3 region is CASSAEGLAGYNEQFF. CDR3 coding DNA: TGTGCCAGCAGCGCAGAGGGACTAGCGGGATACAATGAGCAGTTCTTC.

The CDR3 bases are TGTGCCAGCAGCGAGGATGAGCAGTTCTTC. This encodes CASSEDEQFF. The chain links TRBV6-4 to TRBJ2-1; D unresolved. The CDR3 is made up of 10 amino acids. CDR1 is MRHNA, CDR2 SNTAGT, per germline. V was trimmed by 6 bases and J by 8 bases, leaving 5 bases between them.

Comment on this clonotype: The junction departs from germline at one end; a sequencing error may be responsible. This chain joins TRBV13 and TRBJ2-2; weak D call: TRBD2 (6 bases). CDR3 length equals 14 residues. Germline CDR1 PRHDT, CDR2 FYEKMQ (reference sequence). The CDR3 sequence is CTSSSGERTGELFF. The DNA of the CDR3 is TGTACCAGCAGCTCGGGGGAGCGCACCGGGGAGCTGTTTTTT.

V usage is TRBV7-2 and J usage is TRBJ1-2; D gene unclear. Germline-derived CDR1 and CDR2 are SGHTA and FQGNSA. The CDR3 extends over 13 amino acids. Between the trimmed V and J ends, which lost 5 bases and 2 bases, there was a span of 9 bases. In nucleotides, the CDR3 is TGTGCCAGCAGCATCGACGGGAACTATGGCTACACCTTC. This encodes CASSIDGNYGYTF. Full variable domain (remainder filled in from reference TRBV7-2 and TRBJ1-2): GAGVSQSPSNKVTEKGKDVELRCDPISGHTALYWYRQSLGQGLEFLIYFQGNSAPDKSGLPSDRFSAERTGGSVSTLTIQRTQQEDSAVYLCASSIDGNYGYTFGSGTRLTVV.

The chain has TRBV15 and TRBJ2-7; 12 bases match TRBD2. Per the germline V gene, CDR1 is LNHNV and CDR2 is YYDKDF (reference sequence). V was clipped by 3 bases and J by 5 bases; unmatched bases: 2. This CDR3 region has 14 residues. The CDR3 DNA reads as TGTGCCACCAGCAGGACTAGCGGGAGAGACGAGCAGTACTTC. Protein sequence: CATSRTSGRDEQYF.

The chain is built from TRBV18 and TRBJ1-2; D is uncertain. Trimming stripped 5 bases from V and 1 base from J, with 8 bases between. Germline values: CDR1 KGHSH, CDR2 LQKENI. The CDR3 loop spans 13 amino acids. CDR3 DNA: TGTGCCAGCTCATCGACACTTAACTATGGCTACACCTTC. The encoded protein is CASSSTLNYGYTF.

This clonotype has at least ten counts. The DNA for the CDR3 is TGTGCCAGCAGCTCGGGGACACGCGAAAATCAGCCCCAGCATTTT. It specifies CASSSGTRENQPQHF. The V gene is TRBV7-2, the J gene TRBJ1-5; a weak D match, TRBD1 (6 bases). The germline V gene has CDR1 SGHTA and CDR2 FQGNSA. V dropped 4 bases and J dropped 4 bases, with 14 bases sitting between them. The CDR3 covers 15 residues.

The V gene is TRBV12-3 or TRBV12-4, the J gene TRBJ1-1, with 7 positions matching TRBD1. This CDR3 contains 13 residues. J lost 3 bases, V lost 2 bases, and 0 bases had no gene match. The CDR3 reads CASSLTGDTEAFF. CDR3 DNA: TGTGCCAGCAGTTTAACAGGGGACACTGAAGCTTTCTTT.

The V and J genes are TRBV4-2 and TRBJ2-7; the match to TRBD2 covers 10 bases. Looked up from germline, CDR1 is LGHNA and CDR2 is YNFKEQ. Trimming cost V 0 bases and J 2 bases; bases outside gene matches: 4. The CDR3 runs 16 residues. The CDR3 loop reads CASSQDFSGGTYEQYF. CDR3 DNA: TGTGCCAGCAGCCAAGATTTTAGCGGGGGGACCTACGAGCAGTACTTC.